Listed here are 17 T cell receptor beta chains from one sample, sequenced in a study of control samples from healthy donors and cancer patients. Clones were read by immunoSEQ multiplex PCR, and TCRdb kept only the in-frame ones, dropping some. The sample records about 160,000 clones, approximately 96% being singletons. Sequenced sample: blood. These receptors originate from a woman between 35 and 50 years old in good health.

The gene calls are TRBV4-1 and TRBJ1-6; tentative D call: TRBD1 (5 bases). Germline values: CDR1 MGHRA, CDR2 YSYEKL. V gave up 1 base and J gave up 12 bases, with 16 bases separating them. CDR3 length: 15 residues. Written as DNA, the CDR3 is TGCGCCAGCAGCCAAGGGAGGCAACGGGGCGTACCCCTCCACTTT. As protein: CASSQGRQRGVPLHF.

The chain recombines TRBV4-1 with TRBJ2-5; perhaps D is TRBD1 or TRBD2 (5 bases each). Germline V lookup: CDR1 MGHRA, CDR2 YSYEKL. The CDR3 has 13 residues. Trimming pared 4 bases from V and 5 bases from J, leaving 11 bases between. CDR3 DNA sequence: TGCGCCAGCAGCCTGGGGGAAGAGGAGACCCAGTACTTC. Its protein is CASSLGEEETQYF.

The chain is built from TRBV5-4 and TRBJ1-6; 7 bases match TRBD1. CDR3 length equals 15 residues. Germline V gives CDR1 SGHNT, CDR2 YYREEE (reference sequence). Unmatched junction bases numbered 5, after V lost 0 bases and J lost 8 bases. The CDR3 sequence: CASSLAGRGDSPLHF. The CDR3 nucleotides are TGTGCCAGCAGCTTGGCCGGCAGGGGGGATTCACCCCTCCACTTT.

CDR3 sequence reads: CASSREVRQGDGGYTF. The DNA of the CDR3 is TGCGCCAGCAGCAGAGAGGTCAGACAGGGCGATGGTGGCTACACCTTC. The chain joins TRBV5-1 to TRBJ1-2; 7 bases fit TRBD1. The CDR3 extends over 16 amino acids. Per the germline V gene, CDR1 is SGHRS and CDR2 is YFSETQ. Trimming removed 4 bases from V and 7 bases from J; junction bases left unmatched: 16.

V gene TRBV5-1 combines with J gene TRBJ2-1, with TRBD2 matching over 12 bases. The CDR3 totals 16 residues. CDR1 SGHRS and CDR2 YFSETQ come from the germline V gene. The J segment lost 7 bases and the V segment lost 4 bases, leaving 9 bases of the junction unmatched. The CDR3: CASSPQTSGRINEQFF. Written as DNA, the CDR3 is TGCGCCAGCAGCCCCCAGACTAGCGGGAGAATAAATGAGCAGTTCTTC.

The chain recombines TRBV9 with TRBJ1-2; unclear D gene. The germline CDR1 and CDR2 sequences are SGDLS and YYNGEE. The CDR3 sequence is 15 residues long. The V gene lost 2 bases and the J gene lost 5 bases, with 16 bases spanning the gap. In DNA form, the CDR3 reads TGTGCCAGCAGCGTGACTTCAAATCAGAGGTATGGCTACACCTTC. This gives the protein CASSVTSNQRYGYTF.

CDR3: CASSPYRATEAFF. CDR3 nucleotides: TGTGCCAGCTCACCCTACAGGGCCACTGAAGCTTTCTTT. V and J are TRBV18 and TRBJ1-1, with D perhaps matching TRBD1 (6 bases). CDR3 length equals 13 residues. Germline V lookup: CDR1 KGHSH, CDR2 LQKENI. Between the trimmed V and J ends, which lost 3 bases and 4 bases, there was a span of 9 bases.

The chain is built from TRBV25-1 and TRBJ1-5, with D unclear. The V gene's germline CDR1 is MGHDK and CDR2 SYGVNS. The CDR3 loop spans 15 amino acids. Trimming took off 3 bases at V and 1 base at J, with 10 bases between the two ends. In DNA, the CDR3 is TGTGCCAGCAGTGAGGGCGGTGGAAGCAATCAGCCCCAGCATTTT. This translates into CASSEGGGSNQPQHF.

V and J are TRBV19 and TRBJ1-2, with D maybe TRBD1 (6 bases). The CDR3 loop spans 15 amino acids. V was cut by 0 bases and J by 4 bases, with 12 bases left in between. Germline CDR1 LNHDA, CDR2 SQIVND (reference sequence). The CDR3 reads CASSIDTDSGYGYTF. The DNA for the CDR3 is TGTGCCAGTAGTATAGATACGGACAGTGGCTATGGCTACACCTTC.

The chain has TRBV2 and TRBJ1-6; 10 nucleotides agree with TRBD1. This CDR3 region has 15 residues. Trimming took 5 bases from V and 7 from J; bases not matched to a gene: 5. Germline CDR1 and CDR2: SNHLY and FYNNEI. This CDR3 reads CASSTRTGGNSPLHF. As DNA, the CDR3 is TGTGCCAGCAGTACTCGGACAGGGGGGAATTCACCCCTCCACTTT.

The genes are TRBV4-3 and TRBJ1-2; D gene unclear. The CDR3 contains 15 residues. V lost 0 bases, J lost 4 bases, and 12 bases lay in between. CDR1 LGHNA and CDR2 YSLEER come from the germline V gene. The CDR3: CASSQDWGGLYGYTF. The CDR3 DNA is TGCGCCAGCAGCCAAGATTGGGGAGGGCTCTATGGCTACACCTTC.

The V call is TRBV27, the J call TRBJ1-1, with a weak D call TRBD1 (5 bases). The CDR3 covers 15 residues. Germline V gives CDR1 MNHEY, CDR2 SMNVEV (reference sequence). Trimming removed 3 bases from V and 7 bases from J, with 18 bases in between. CDR3 nucleotide sequence: TGTGCCAGCAGTTTTCGCGGGGGGAGGGTAGGTGAAGCTTTCTTT. Translating it yields CASSFRGGRVGEAFF.

The genes are TRBV5-1 and TRBJ2-3; the D gene is possibly TRBD1 (5 bases). CDR3 length equals 16 residues. Per the germline V gene, CDR1 is SGHRS and CDR2 is YFSETQ. Trimming pared 3 bases from V and 2 bases from J, leaving 16 bases between. DNA of the CDR3: TGCGCCAGCAGCTCTTCTAGTTATGGACACACAGATACGCAGTATTTT. The encoded protein is CASSSSSYGHTDTQYF.

In its sample, this clone was seen a few times. The chain is built from TRBV9 and TRBJ1-4; TRBD1 is a possible D gene (5 bases). The CDR3 is 15 residues long. V was clipped by 3 bases and J by 7 bases, with 16 bases between them. Germline values: CDR1 SGDLS, CDR2 YYNGEE. CDR3 bases: TGTGCCAGCAGCGCTGGTGGGGGAGTGAGTGAAAAACTGTTTTTT. It is translated as CASSAGGGVSEKLFF. The full variable domain, in which reference TRBV9 and TRBJ1-4 provide the parts outside the CDR3, is DSGVTQTPKHLITATGQRVTLRCSPRSGDLSVYWYQQSLDQGLQFLIQYYNGEERAKGNILERFSAQQFPDLHSELNLSSLELGDSALYFCASSAGGGVSEKLFFGSGTQLSVL.

As regards this clone: A read error may produce the germline difference seen at one junction end. The chain links TRBV19 to TRBJ1-2; D uncertain. In germline, CDR1 is LNHDA, CDR2 SQIVND (reference sequence). The CDR3 loop spans 13 amino acids. The DNA for the CDR3 is TGTGCCAGTAGTCTAGAACTAAGGGATGGCTACACCTTC. Translated, it gives CASSLELRDGYTF.

The V call is TRBV5-4, the J call TRBJ1-1, with D uncertain. The CDR3 totals 16 residues. Trimming pared 4 bases from V and 2 bases from J, leaving 18 bases between. Germline V gene data show CDR1 as SGHNT and CDR2 as YYREEE (reference sequence). The DNA for the CDR3 is TGTGCCAGCAGCACCCCGGTGACCCAGCCCAACACTGAAGCTTTCTTT. It encodes CASSTPVTQPNTEAFF. The full variable domain, with the rest looked up from reference TRBV5-4 and TRBJ1-1, is ETGVTQSPTHLIKTRGQQVTLRCSSQSGHNTVSWYQQALGQGPQFIFQYYREEENGRGNFPPRFSGLQFPNYSSELNVNALELDDSALYLCASSTPVTQPNTEAFFGQGTRLTVV.

This clone appeared a single time. The V call is TRBV25-1, the J call TRBJ1-4; D may be TRBD1 (6 bases). The CDR3 spans 13 residues. Germline CDR1 MGHDK, CDR2 SYGVNS. Trimming pared 8 bases from V and 0 bases from J, leaving 7 bases between. The CDR3 loop is CASGQSTNEKLFF. CDR3 nucleotide sequence: TGTGCCAGCGGACAGTCAACTAATGAAAAACTGTTTTTT. Filled out from reference TRBV25-1 and TRBJ1-4, the complete variable domain reads EADIYQTPRYLVIGTGKKITLECSQTMGHDKMYWYQQDPGMELHLIHYSYGVNSTEKGDLSSESTVSRIRTEHFPLTLESARPSHTSQYLCASGQSTNEKLFFGSGTQLSVL.